A selection of T cell receptor beta chains follows, all from one sample in a study of T cell responses to AZD1222 COVID-19 vaccine. This table comes from immunoSEQ multiplex PCR, and its TCRdb copy is limited to in-frame clones, with some not included. The sample contains 110,000 to 150,000 clones, around nine tenths of which appear only once. The sequenced sample was peripheral blood, obtained on day 0 of AZD1222 vaccination. All receptors derive from an adult in good health. Each CDR3 is given with its conserved first and last residue. The D gene is left open where the match is weak. Clone sizes are given selectively: once, few, many, or a class where the clone is expanded.

DNA: TGTGCCAGCAGTGCACCCCCGGGACAGGAAGCGGATACGCAGTATTTT; CDR3: CASSAPPGQEADTQYF; size: .; length: 16; V: TRBV25-1; J: TRBJ2-3; D: TRBD1
DNA: TGTGCCAGCAGTCCATCCTCCGCTGGAAACACCATATATTTT; CDR3: CASSPSSAGNTIYF; size: .; length: 14; V: TRBV28; J: TRBJ1-3; D: .
DNA: TGTGCCACCACGCGGCTCTACGAGCAGTACTTC; CDR3: CATTRLYEQYF; size: .; length: 11; V: TRBV6-5; J: TRBJ2-7; D: .
DNA: TGTGCCAGCGTCGGGGGGAGTTCGAACACTGAAGCTTTCTTT; CDR3: CASVGGSSNTEAFF; size: .; length: 14; V: TRBV2; J: TRBJ1-1; D: .
DNA: TGTGCCAGCAGCTTAGTCGGGGTCGAGCAGTACTTC; CDR3: CASSLVGVEQYF; size: medium-sized; length: 12; V: TRBV11-2; J: TRBJ2-7; D: .
DNA: TGTGCCAGCAGTCCGCAGGGACCCGGGATCTTC; CDR3: CASSPQGPGIF; size: .; length: 11; V: TRBV28; J: TRBJ2-1; D: .
DNA: TGTGCCAGCAGTTCCCGGAGGACCGGGGAGCTGTTTTTT; CDR3: CASSSRRTGELFF; size: once; length: 13; V: TRBV12-3/TRBV12-4; J: TRBJ2-2; D: .
DNA: TGTGCCAGCAGCTTTATCGACCCCTTGAACACTGAAGCTTTCTTT; CDR3: CASSFIDPLNTEAFF; size: .; length: 15; V: TRBV16; J: TRBJ1-1; D: .
DNA: TGTGCCAGTAGTATCCGGGAGGGAGATCAGCCCCAGCATTTT; CDR3: CASSIREGDQPQHF; size: .; length: 14; V: TRBV19; J: TRBJ1-5; D: .
DNA: TGTGCCACCAGTGCGACGGGGACACCCAGCACAGATACGCAGTATTTT; CDR3: CATSATGTPSTDTQYF; size: .; length: 16; V: TRBV24-1; J: TRBJ2-3; D: .
DNA: TGTGCCAGCAGCCCCGCGGCAGGACTGGGGCCGAGGGTCAACGAGCAGTACTTC; CDR3: CASSPAAGLGPRVNEQYF; size: .; length: 18; V: TRBV5-6; J: TRBJ2-7; D: .
DNA: TGCGCCAGCAGCCTTGGACTTATAGCGGGAATCTTCAATGAGCAGTTCTTC; CDR3: CASSLGLIAGIFNEQFF; size: .; length: 17; V: TRBV5-1; J: TRBJ2-1; D: TRBD2
DNA: TGTGCCAGCATGTCAGGGGGATTGGTAGATACGCAGTATTTT; CDR3: CASMSGGLVDTQYF; size: once; length: 14; V: TRBV28; J: TRBJ2-3; D: TRBD1
DNA: TGCGCCAGCAGCTTGGTTCCCGGCCGGGGGGCGAACACCGGGGAGCTGTTTTTT; CDR3: CASSLVPGRGANTGELFF; size: .; length: 18; V: TRBV5-1; J: TRBJ2-2; D: TRBD2
DNA: TGCCCCGTTGCGGAGGGACGCACCGGGGAGCTGTTTTTT; CDR3: CPVAEGRTGELFF; size: .; length: 13; V: TRBV29-1; J: TRBJ2-2; D: .
DNA: TGTGCCAGCAGCCCCGACAGGGCTGGTGGCTACACCTTC; CDR3: CASSPDRAGGYTF; size: .; length: 13; V: TRBV7-3; J: TRBJ1-2; D: TRBD1
DNA: TGTGCCAGCAGCCAATGGACCGGGACAGGAGTCTCCTACGAGCAGTACTTC; CDR3: CASSQWTGTGVSYEQYF; size: .; length: 17; V: TRBV4-2; J: TRBJ2-7; D: TRBD1
DNA: TGTGCCAGCAGTGAAAGGATTAGCAGCACAGATACGCAGTATTTT; CDR3: CASSERISSTDTQYF; size: .; length: 15; V: TRBV2; J: TRBJ2-3; D: .
DNA: TGTGCCAGCAGTTCACCAGCGACAATGAACACTGAAGCTTTCTTT; CDR3: CASSSPATMNTEAFF; size: .; length: 15; V: TRBV28; J: TRBJ1-1; D: .
DNA: TGTGCCAGCAGTGACGAGCTGGCAGGGCATCCATCTAATGAAAAACTGTTTTTT; CDR3: CASSDELAGHPSNEKLFF; size: .; length: 18; V: TRBV6-4; J: TRBJ1-4; D: .
DNA: TGCGCCAGCAGCTTAACTAGCGGGGCGAACACCGGGGAGCTGTTTTTT; CDR3: CASSLTSGANTGELFF; size: .; length: 16; V: TRBV5-1; J: TRBJ2-2; D: TRBD2
DNA: TGTGCCAGCAGTGACCGACAGGGGGTTTACACTGAAGCTTTCTTT; CDR3: CASSDRQGVYTEAFF; size: .; length: 15; V: TRBV2; J: TRBJ1-1; D: TRBD1
DNA: TGTGCCAGCAGTTCTCTCGCAGGGAGGCCCTATGGCTACACCTTC; CDR3: CASSSLAGRPYGYTF; size: .; length: 15; V: TRBV28; J: TRBJ1-2; D: .
DNA: TGTGCCAGCGCTCAGCCCCAGCATTTT; CDR3: CASAQPQHF; size: .; length: 9; V: TRBV5-6; J: TRBJ1-5; D: .